The rows below give T cell receptor beta chains drawn from one sample of a study of Ad26.COV2.S vaccination and SARS-CoV-2 variants. TCRdb's copy holds only in-frame clones and misses some; the assay was immunoSEQ multiplex PCR. The table includes 150,000 to 200,000 clones, approximately 88% detected once. This specimen was peripheral blood, taken after recovery from COVID-19. These receptors were taken from a human donor who had recovered from COVID-19. Each CDR3 is given with its conserved first and last residue. The D gene is left open where the match is weak. Size values are once, few and many counts, or a class for expanded clones, and some rows have none.

clone_size	v_call	j_call	d_call	cdr3_aa	cdr3_nt
few	TRBV19	TRBJ1-5	.	CASNPTTISNQPQHF	TGTGCCAGTAACCCAACCACTATTAGCAATCAGCCCCAGCATTTT
once	TRBV7-9	TRBJ2-7	.	CASSFSGTPYEQYF	TGTGCCAGCAGCTTTAGCGGTACCCCCTACGAGCAGTACTTC
.	TRBV19	TRBJ1-5	.	CASSTLRTQHF	TGTGCCAGTAGTACCCTCAGAACCCAGCATTTT
.	TRBV4-1	TRBJ2-3	.	CASSQETGTNTDTQYF	TGCGCCAGCAGCCAAGAAACAGGGACGAACACAGATACGCAGTATTTT
.	TRBV1	TRBJ2-7	.	CTSSQAGRRDEQYF	TGCACCAGCAGCCAAGCCGGGAGAAGGGACGAGCAGTACTTC
.	TRBV7-9	TRBJ2-7	TRBD2	CASSLGLADEQYF	TGTGCCAGCAGCTTAGGGCTAGCGGATGAGCAGTACTTC
.	TRBV5-5	TRBJ2-7	TRBD2	CASSFGGRATYEQYF	TGTGCCAGCAGCTTCGGCGGGAGGGCTACCTACGAGCAGTACTTC
.	TRBV10-3	TRBJ2-7	.	CAISEEGAGYEQYF	TGTGCCATCAGTGAGGAGGGGGCGGGATACGAGCAGTACTTC
.	TRBV6-5	TRBJ1-2	.	CASIRTANYGYTF	TGTGCCAGCATTCGGACAGCGAACTATGGCTACACCTTC
.	TRBV5-1	TRBJ2-3	.	CASSLARSDTQYF	TGCGCCAGTAGCCTAGCTCGGTCAGATACGCAGTATTTT
.	TRBV5-5	TRBJ1-1	.	CASSLEGWEGTAFF	TGTGCCAGCAGCTTGGAGGGTTGGGAGGGGACAGCTTTCTTT
few	TRBV7-6	TRBJ1-3	.	CASMLGMRGTTGNTIYF	TGTGCCAGTATGTTGGGCATGCGGGGCACTACTGGAAACACCATATATTTT
.	TRBV2	TRBJ2-1	TRBD1	CASSPQGARLYNEQFF	TGTGCCAGCAGTCCTCAGGGGGCGCGTTTATACAATGAGCAGTTCTTC
.	TRBV5-4	TRBJ1-1	TRBD1	CASSLSYTGVSTEAFF	TGTGCCAGCAGCTTGAGTTATACAGGGGTTAGCACTGAAGCTTTCTTT
.	TRBV4-2	TRBJ2-4	TRBD2	CASSPQETSSLPAKNIQYF	TGTGCCAGCAGCCCCCAGGAGACTAGCTCACTGCCGGCCAAAAACATTCAGTACTTC
.	TRBV12-5	TRBJ2-7	TRBD1	CASSLDRGHEQYF	TGTGCTAGTAGCCTGGACAGGGGCCACGAGCAGTACTTC
.	TRBV9	TRBJ2-7	TRBD2	CASSASGGAAEQYF	TGTGCCAGCAGCGCTAGCGGGGGGGCCGCCGAGCAGTACTTC
.	TRBV3-1/TRBV3-2	TRBJ2-7	.	CASSQGRTSEQYF	TGTGCCAGCAGCCAAGGACGGACAAGCGAGCAGTACTTC
.	TRBV27	TRBJ2-4	.	CASKNPGRIAKNIQYF	TGTGCCAGCAAAAACCCCGGACGTATAGCCAAAAACATTCAGTACTTC
.	TRBV7-6	TRBJ1-1	.	CASSLSGDTEAFF	TGTGCCAGCAGCTTATCAGGGGACACTGAAGCTTTCTTT
.	TRBV9	TRBJ2-1	.	CASSEYNEQFF	TGTGCCAGCAGCGAGTACAATGAGCAGTTCTTC
.	TRBV29-1	TRBJ2-3	.	CSVDQEGGNTDTQYF	TGCAGCGTTGACCAGGAGGGGGGGAACACAGATACGCAGTATTTT
.	TRBV19	TRBJ1-1	TRBD1	CASSTHRGEAFF	TGTGCCAGTAGTACTCACAGGGGAGAAGCTTTCTTT
.	TRBV2	TRBJ2-3	.	CASKGSFLDTQYF	TGTGCCAGCAAGGGTTCCTTCTTGGATACGCAGTATTTT
.	TRBV2	TRBJ2-1	TRBD2	CASSRLAGGSVYNEQFF	TGTGCCAGCAGCCGACTAGCGGGGGGGTCTGTTTACAATGAGCAGTTCTTC
.	TRBV3-1/TRBV3-2	TRBJ2-1	TRBD2	CASSQGGTSGKDNEQFF	TGTGCCAGCAGCCAAGGTGGGACTAGCGGGAAAGACAATGAGCAGTTCTTC
few	TRBV19	TRBJ1-3	.	CASKADLSGNTIYF	TGTGCCAGTAAGGCAGATCTCTCTGGAAACACCATATATTTT
.	TRBV19	TRBJ1-2	TRBD1	CASTGTGGSHTF	TGTGCCAGTACCGGGACAGGCGGGTCGCACACCTTC
.	TRBV25-1	TRBJ1-1	.	CASSESYSPTEAFF	TGTGCCAGCAGTGAATCCTACAGCCCCACTGAAGCTTTCTTT
.	TRBV28	TRBJ1-2	.	CASSLPDNYGYTF	TGTGCCAGCAGTTTGCCAGACAACTATGGCTACACCTTC
.	TRBV5-1	TRBJ1-2	.	CASSSDSRGYGYTF	TGCGCCAGCAGCTCGGACTCGAGGGGCTATGGCTACACCTTC
.	TRBV2	TRBJ1-2	TRBD1	CASSYTTGGGGYTF	TGTGCCAGCAGTTATACCACAGGGGGTGGTGGCTACACCTTC
once	TRBV10-2	TRBJ2-7	TRBD1	CASGVGQGKYEQYF	TGCGCCAGCGGGGTAGGACAGGGAAAGTACGAGCAGTACTTC
.	TRBV6-2/TRBV6-3	TRBJ2-7	.	CASSYWGANEQYF	TGTGCCAGCAGTTACTGGGGAGCGAACGAGCAGTACTTC
.	TRBV30	TRBJ2-1	.	CAWTRDRVSSYNEQFF	TGTGCCTGGACCCGGGACCGAGTAAGCTCCTACAATGAGCAGTTCTTC
.	TRBV5-5	TRBJ2-1	.	CASTPLIGYNEQFF	TGTGCCAGCACCCCCCTAATCGGCTACAATGAGCAGTTCTTC
few	TRBV2	TRBJ1-5	.	CASGYDQPQHF	TGTGCCAGCGGGTACGATCAGCCCCAGCATTTT
.	TRBV10-3	TRBJ1-4	.	CAISGGGSEKLFF	TGTGCCATCAGTGGGGGGGGTTCTGAAAAACTGTTTTTT
.	TRBV6-2/TRBV6-3	TRBJ2-3	.	CASSPRQSSSTDTQYF	TGTGCCAGCAGTCCGCGACAGTCCTCTAGCACAGATACGCAGTATTTT
.	TRBV27	TRBJ1-2	.	CASSFSGLGVSGYTF	TGTGCCAGCAGTTTCAGTGGTTTGGGGGTTAGTGGCTACACCTTC
.	TRBV6-5	TRBJ1-6	.	CASGDSYNSPLHF	TGTGCCAGCGGGGACTCCTATAATTCACCCCTCCACTTT
.	TRBV6-5	TRBJ2-5	.	CASSSSGAWETQYF	TGTGCCAGCAGCTCCTCGGGAGCGTGGGAGACCCAGTACTTC
.	TRBV27	TRBJ2-7	.	CASSPGNSYEQYF	TGTGCCAGCAGTCCGGGGAATTCCTACGAGCAGTACTTC
.	TRBV28	TRBJ1-5	.	CASNWRGRDQPQHF	TGTGCCAGCAACTGGCGGGGTCGAGATCAGCCCCAGCATTTT
.	TRBV5-1	TRBJ2-7	TRBD1	CASSSITGTGQYEQYF	TGCGCCAGCAGCTCGATTACCGGGACAGGGCAATACGAGCAGTACTTC
.	TRBV2	TRBJ2-7	TRBD1	CASRGQGYEQYF	TGTGCCAGCAGAGGACAGGGGTACGAGCAGTACTTC
.	TRBV2	TRBJ1-2	.	CASSEGGNGYTF	TGTGCCAGCAGTGAGGGAGGCAATGGCTACACCTTC
.	TRBV28	TRBJ2-7	TRBD1	CASSSLGQGPYEQYF	TGTGCCAGCAGTTCCTTAGGACAGGGCCCCTACGAGCAGTACTTC
.	TRBV25-1	TRBJ2-5	TRBD1	CASSEPLTGGYQETQYF	TGTGCCAGCAGTGAACCTCTGACAGGGGGCTACCAAGAGACCCAGTACTTC
.	TRBV18	TRBJ1-1	TRBD1	CASSRGIRQGGIRENTEAFF	TGTGCCAGCTCACGAGGGATTCGACAGGGTGGTATTCGAGAGAACACTGAAGCTTTCTTT
.	TRBV11-3	TRBJ2-1	.	CASSSRGGSGDEQFF	TGTGCCAGCAGCTCACGAGGGGGTAGCGGCGATGAGCAGTTCTTC
.	TRBV19	TRBJ2-1	TRBD2	CASSIAPPTDTGTRVYEQFF	TGTGCCAGTAGTATAGCCCCTCCAACTGATACCGGGACTAGGGTTTATGAGCAGTTCTTC